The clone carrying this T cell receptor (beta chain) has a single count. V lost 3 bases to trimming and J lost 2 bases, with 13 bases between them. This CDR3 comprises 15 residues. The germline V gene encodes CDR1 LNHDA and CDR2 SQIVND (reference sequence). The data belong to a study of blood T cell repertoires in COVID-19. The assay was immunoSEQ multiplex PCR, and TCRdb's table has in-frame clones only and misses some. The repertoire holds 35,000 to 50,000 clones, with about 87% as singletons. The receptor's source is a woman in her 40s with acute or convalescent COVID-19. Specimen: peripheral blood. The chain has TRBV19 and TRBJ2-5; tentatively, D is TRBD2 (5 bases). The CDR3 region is CASSIGGTVQETQYF. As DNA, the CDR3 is TGTGCCAGTAGTATCGGAGGAACGGTACAAGAGACCCAGTACTTC. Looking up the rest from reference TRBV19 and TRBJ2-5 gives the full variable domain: DGGITQSPKYLFRKEGQNVTLSCEQNLNHDAMYWYRQDPGQGLRLIYYSQIVNDFQKGDIAEGYSVSREKKESFPLTVTSAQKNPTAFYLCASSIGGTVQETQYFGPGTRLLVL.